Shown below are 9 T cell receptor beta chains from a single sample sequenced in a study of tissue T cells after allogeneic stem cell transplantation (dated by TCRdb to between 2022 and 2023). Reading the label with the study, this specimen's time point is: recipient (host-origin) PBMCs collected before allo-HCT. The protocol used for the library was the immunoSEQ multiplex PCR assay. TCRdb holds this immuneACCESS table with in-frame rearrangements only. Some clones are missing; in checked studies, unresolved V genes explain under half, and the rest has no known cause. In this sample the table shows 20,000 to 30,000 clones, roughly nine tenths of which occur a single time. 1.5% to 2% of the sample comes from the top ten. The source material was blood, sampled before transplantation. All receptors derive from a male donor at least 60 years old who later had graft-versus-host disease after an allogeneic stem cell transplant.

The chain combines TRBV24-1 with TRBJ2-3; D is perhaps TRBD1 or TRBD2 (5 bases each). Deletions cut 4 bases from V and 1 base from J, with 20 bases between. This CDR3 is built from 18 residues. Looked up from germline, CDR1 is KGHDR and CDR2 is SFDVKD. Written as DNA, the CDR3 is TGTGCCACCAGTGACCCCGCTTGGCGGGTGGGGGGCACAGATACGCAGTATTTT. Translating it yields CATSDPAWRVGGTDTQYF.

This clone turned up a few times. This chain connects TRBV15 to TRBJ1-1; perhaps TRBD1 as D (5 bases). V gave up 0 bases and J gave up 2 bases, with 10 bases separating them. The CDR3 has 15 amino acids. Germline V gene data show CDR1 as LNHNV and CDR2 as YYDKDF (reference sequence). CDR3 nucleotides: TGTGCCACCAGCAGAGATTCAGGGTTAAACACTGAAGCTTTCTTT. Translation gives CATSRDSGLNTEAFF.

The V gene is TRBV5-6, the J gene TRBJ1-5; the D gene is possibly TRBD1 (5 bases). The V gene's germline CDR1 is SGHDT and CDR2 YYEEEE. V was trimmed by 3 bases and J by 0 bases, leaving 13 bases between them. The CDR3 runs 16 residues. The CDR3 nucleotides read TGTGCCAGCAGCTCGGAGGGGCCTTATAGCAATCAGCCCCAGCATTTT. Amino acid sequence: CASSSEGPYSNQPQHF.

This clone was detected once. This chain uses TRBV10-1 with TRBJ2-3; a possible D gene is TRBD1 (6 bases). Germline V gene data show CDR1 as WNHNN and CDR2 as SYGVQD (reference sequence). V was trimmed by 6 bases and J by 3 bases, leaving 16 bases between them. The CDR3 length is 15 residues. This chain's CDR3 is CASRSGTYPTDTQYF. The CDR3 nucleotides read TGCGCCAGCAGATCCGGGACATATCCGACAGATACGCAGTATTTT.

The chain recombines TRBV5-1 with TRBJ1-2, with D possibly being TRBD1 (5 bases). Germline V CDR1 and CDR2: SGHRS, YFSETQ. Trimming removed 1 base at V and 1 base at J, with 8 bases between. This CDR3 spans 14 amino acids. The CDR3 DNA is TGCGCCAGCAGCTTGTCAGGGAATAACTATGGCTACACCTTC. Translating gives CASSLSGNNYGYTF.

This chain links TRBV6-2 or TRBV6-3 with TRBJ2-1; D may match TRBD1 or TRBD2 (6 bases each). V shed 4 bases and J shed 1 base, with 8 bases lying between them. The length of the CDR3 is 14 residues. CDR1 is MNHEY, CDR2 SVGEGT, per germline. The CDR3 spells CASSWGASYNEQFF. The CDR3 DNA is TGTGCCAGCAGTTGGGGGGCGTCCTACAATGAGCAGTTCTTC.

The J gene is TRBJ2-7, the V gene TRBV5-6; no definite D call. The CDR3 is 11 residues long. Germline V gene data show CDR1 as SGHDT and CDR2 as YYEEEE. V shed 0 bases and J shed 7 bases, with 5 bases lying between them. The CDR3, as DNA: TGTGCCAGCAGCTTGGTTTCGGAGCAGTACTTC. It codes for CASSLVSEQYF.

This chain connects TRBV6-5 to TRBJ2-2, with D possibly TRBD2 on 6 matching bases. Trimming cost V 3 bases and J 7 bases, with 9 bases left between them. The CDR3 has 13 amino acids. Germline V lookup: CDR1 MNHEY, CDR2 SVGAGI. The CDR3: CASSYREFGELFF. The CDR3 DNA reads as TGTGCCAGCAGTTATCGGGAGTTCGGGGAGCTGTTTTTT.

The genes are TRBV7-9 and TRBJ2-3; no clear D. V was shortened by 5 bases and J by 3 bases, with 12 bases between the two germline ends. The V gene's germline CDR1 is SEHNR and CDR2 FQNEAQ (reference sequence). The CDR3 consists of 14 residues. CDR3 residues: CASSDAGLTDTQYF. CDR3 bases: TGTGCCAGCAGCGACGCTGGATTAACAGATACGCAGTATTTT.